Listed here is a single T cell receptor beta chain. The antigen remains unidentified. The data belong to a study of cytomegalovirus exposure and HLA in healthy donors. On the study more broadly: Per a later analysis, the approximately 620 first-cohort and approximately 120 validation repertoires shared one platform.

Study-level points and caveats: Listed as cytomegalovirus-associated were over 150 TCR beta chains. According to a later analysis, TCR clusters from the first cohort tended to co-occur in the roughly 120 validation repertoires. In vitro assays verified that three CMV-associated chains recognized CMV antigens specifically.

Trimming at V came to 5 bases and at J to 3 bases, leaving 6 bases not matched to a gene. The CDR3 length is 14 residues. Germline lookup yields CDR1 SQVTM and CDR2 ANQGSEA. The method was immunoSEQ multiplex PCR; TCRdb's version includes in-frame clones alone and lacks a portion of them. The repertoire holds over 200,000 clones, with around nine tenths as singletons. The sample was PBMCs. This receptor was identified in a woman between 18 and 29 years old in good health and CMV-seronegative. The chain carries TRBV29-1 and TRBJ2-1; 8 nucleotides match TRBD1. CDR3 amino acids: CSVPGQEGYNEQFF. CDR3 sequence (DNA): TGCAGCGTTCCGGGACAGGAGGGCTACAATGAGCAGTTCTTC.